Each of the 27 T cell receptor beta chains below was sequenced from the same sample in a study of blood T cell repertoires in COVID-19 (dated by TCRdb to the early 2020s). The method was the immunoSEQ multiplex PCR assay. Sourced from immuneACCESS, this table was stored by TCRdb with only in-frame sequences that have V and J called. A share of the clones is absent; for the studies checked, an unresolved V gene accounts for under half, and the remainder has no known explanation. Here the sample has around 100,000 clones; 70% to 85% occur a single time. The ten largest clones add up to about 24% of the sample. Sequenced material: peripheral blood. The receptors stem from a human donor in a cohort sampled during active COVID-19.

The chain recombines TRBV5-4 with TRBJ1-3, with 7 positions matching TRBD1. V was clipped by 4 bases and J by 2 bases; unmatched bases: 0. The CDR3 consists of 13 residues. CDR1 is SGHNT and CDR2 is YYREEE in the germline V gene (reference sequence). In DNA form, the CDR3 reads TGTGCCAGCAGCACAGGGGCTGGAAACACCATATATTTT. It specifies CASSTGAGNTIYF.

V and J are TRBV6-5 and TRBJ1-2, with a weak D call TRBD1 (5 bases). Between the trimmed V and J ends, which lost 6 bases and 5 bases, there was a span of 13 bases. Germline assignment: CDR1 MNHEY and CDR2 SVGAGI. The CDR3 is 13 amino acids. The CDR3 reads CASSQTEAYGYTF. The DNA of the CDR3 is TGTGCCAGCAGCCAGACAGAGGCTTATGGCTACACCTTC.

The chain has TRBV11-1 and TRBJ1-6; TRBD1 matches 12 bases. The germline CDR1 and CDR2 sequences are SGHAT and FQDESV (reference sequence). The CDR3 loop spans 14 amino acids. With V trimmed by 3 bases and J by 11 bases, 2 bases remained unmatched. This CDR3 reads CASSLGQGATPLHF. CDR3 coding DNA: TGTGCCAGCAGCTTGGGACAGGGGGCTACACCCCTCCACTTT.

This clone was observed a few times. V gene TRBV6-5 combines with J gene TRBJ1-5; 8 nucleotides agree with TRBD1. With V trimmed by 4 bases and J by 8 bases, 7 bases remained unmatched. There are 14 residues in the CDR3. Germline lookup yields CDR1 MNHEY and CDR2 SVGAGI. The CDR3 sequence is CASSSLQGAEPQHF. CDR3 nucleotide sequence: TGTGCCAGCAGTTCCCTCCAGGGGGCCGAGCCCCAGCATTTT.

V is TRBV5-1 and J is TRBJ2-7; D possibly corresponds to TRBD2 (5 bases). The CDR3 has 15 residues. Germline-derived CDR1 and CDR2 are SGHRS and YFSETQ. Trimming shortened V by 4 bases and J by 0 bases, and 14 bases separated the two germline ends. Here the CDR3 reads CASSQSSSSSYEQYF. In DNA form, the CDR3 reads TGCGCCAGCAGCCAATCTAGCTCTAGCTCCTACGAGCAGTACTTC.

This chain links TRBV19 with TRBJ1-5; weak D call: TRBD1 (5 bases). This CDR3 comprises 14 residues. Germline CDR1 is LNHDA and CDR2 is SQIVND (reference sequence). V shed 3 bases and J shed 5 bases, with 11 bases lying between them. CDR3 bases: TGTGCCAGTAGTATGGCACAGGAATATCAGCCCCAGCATTTT. Protein: CASSMAQEYQPQHF.

J is TRBJ2-7 and V is TRBV15, with 7 nucleotides matching TRBD1. V was clipped by 3 bases and J by 0 bases; unmatched bases: 5. The CDR3 consists of 15 residues. Germline loops: CDR1 LNHNV, CDR2 YYDKDF (reference sequence). The CDR3, as DNA: TGTGCCACCAGCAGGCTACAGGGGTTCTCCTACGAGCAGTACTTC. This sequence encodes CATSRLQGFSYEQYF. Looking up the rest from reference TRBV15 and TRBJ2-7 gives the full variable domain: DAMVIQNPRYQVTQFGKPVTLSCSQTLNHNVMYWYQQKSSQAPKLLFHYYDKDFNNEADTPDNFQSRRPNTSFCFLDIRSPGLGDTAMYLCATSRLQGFSYEQYFGPGTRLTVT.

The chain joins TRBV5-5 to TRBJ1-1; TRBD1 is a possible D gene (5 bases). The V end was cut by 4 bases, the J end by 1 base, with 11 bases between. Germline CDR1 is SGHKS and CDR2 is YYEKEE (reference sequence). This CDR3 is 14 amino acids long. CDR3 sequence reads: CASSGGQTNTEAFF. CDR3 coding DNA: TGTGCCAGCAGCGGCGGACAAACGAACACTGAAGCTTTCTTT.

The chain employs TRBV7-2 and TRBJ1-2; 7 nucleotides line up with TRBD1. Losses at the gene ends were 1 base for V and 0 bases for J; bases not matched to a gene: 2. Germline V lookup: CDR1 SGHTA, CDR2 FQGNSA. CDR3 size: 15 residues. The CDR3: CASSLGDRSNYGYTF. The CDR3 coding sequence is TGTGCCAGCAGCTTAGGGGACAGATCTAACTATGGCTACACCTTC.

This chain links TRBV18 with TRBJ1-2; TRBD1 matches at 9 bases. Germline V gives CDR1 KGHSH, CDR2 LQKENI. This CDR3 has 13 amino acids. Germline trimming cut 3 bases from V and 8 bases from J; bases unmatched to any gene: 4. CDR3 region: CASSPRDRDGYTF. CDR3 DNA: TGTGCCAGCTCACCCCGGGACAGGGACGGCTACACCTTC.

This chain links TRBV7-8 with TRBJ2-7; TRBD1 matches at 7 bases. Germline CDR1 is SGHVS and CDR2 is FQNEAQ. The CDR3 is made up of 16 amino acids. Losses at the gene ends were 5 bases for V and 4 bases for J; bases not matched to a gene: 14. CDR3 nucleotides: TGTGCCAGCAGCGGGAGACAGGGTTCCCCAGGGTACGAGCAGTACTTC. This codes for CASSGRQGSPGYEQYF.

The rearrangement joins TRBV4-1 to TRBJ2-3; D is unclear. V lost 1 base and J 3 bases, leaving 8 bases between the germline ends. The CDR3 sequence is 14 residues long. Per germline, CDR1 MGHRA and CDR2 YSYEKL. CDR3 nucleotides: TGCGCCAGCAGCCAAGCCCTTACAACAGATACGCAGTATTTT. This codes for CASSQALTTDTQYF.

V is TRBV2 and J is TRBJ2-5; the D is unclear. Trimming removed 6 bases at V and 2 bases at J, with 4 bases between. This CDR3 is 11 amino acids long. CDR1 and CDR2 from the germline V gene are SNHLY and FYNNEI. CDR3 sequence: CASRQQETQYF. The CDR3 nucleotides are TGTGCCAGCAGACAACAAGAGACCCAGTACTTC.

The chain employs TRBV2 and TRBJ2-3, with a weak D call TRBD1 (5 bases). Germline CDR1 reads SNHLY; CDR2 reads FYNNEI. CDR3 length equals 14 residues. With 4 bases removed from V and 6 bases from J, the gap between germline ends came to 14 bases. In DNA, the CDR3 is TGTGCCAGCAGTGTGCAGGGTGGTAGGGATACGCAGTATTTT. This translates into CASSVQGGRDTQYF.

The CDR3 nucleotides read TGTGCCAGCATGAGTCCCCCTAGCGCCCGGTACGAGCAGTACTTC. This sequence encodes CASMSPPSARYEQYF. V usage is TRBV28 and J usage is TRBJ2-7; tentatively, D is TRBD2 (6 bases). This CDR3 spans 15 amino acids. V gave up 7 bases and J gave up 4 bases, with 20 bases separating them. CDR1 and CDR2 from the germline V gene are MDHEN and SYDVKM.

V gene TRBV19 combines with J gene TRBJ2-3; D remains ambiguous. From germline, CDR1 is LNHDA and CDR2 SQIVND (reference sequence). The CDR3 has 14 residues. Between the trimmed V and J ends, which lost 6 bases and 3 bases, there was a span of 13 bases. CDR3 DNA: TGTGCCAGTAGGTCCCTTTTAGTGACAGATACGCAGTATTTT. This encodes CASRSLLVTDTQYF. The variable domain in full, completed from reference TRBV19 and TRBJ2-3, reads DGGITQSPKYLFRKEGQNVTLSCEQNLNHDAMYWYRQDPGQGLRLIYYSQIVNDFQKGDIAEGYSVSREKKESFPLTVTSAQKNPTAFYLCASRSLLVTDTQYFGPGTRLTVL.

The chain combines TRBV6-5 with TRBJ2-7; D is unresolved. Germline V lookup: CDR1 MNHEY, CDR2 SVGAGI. CDR3 length equals 13 residues. V was shortened by 11 bases and J by 4 bases, with 18 bases between the two germline ends. The CDR3 nucleotides read TGTGCCGCCCTTCCCAATAACGGGTACGAGCAGTACTTC. It is translated as CAALPNNGYEQYF.

The chain combines TRBV2 with TRBJ1-2; 9 nucleotides align to TRBD1. CDR1 and CDR2 (germline): SNHLY, FYNNEI. The CDR3 has 17 residues. V was pared by 3 bases and J by 6 bases, with 14 bases of the junction left unmatched. The CDR3 DNA reads as TGTGCCAGCAGTGACGAGGGGACAGGGTTCCGTGGAAATGGCTACACCTTC. Translating it yields CASSDEGTGFRGNGYTF. Complete variable domain (other parts from reference TRBV2 and TRBJ1-2): EPEVTQTPSHQVTQMGQEVILRCVPISNHLYFYWYRQILGQKVEFLVSFYNNEISEKSEIFDDQFSVERPDGSNFTLKIRSTKLEDSAMYFCASSDEGTGFRGNGYTFGSGTRLTVV.

This clone was found a few times. The chain couples TRBV19 to TRBJ1-2; TRBD1 is a possible D gene (6 bases). Germline V gene data show CDR1 as LNHDA and CDR2 as SQIVND (reference sequence). The CDR3 extends over 17 amino acids. The V and J ends lost 2 bases and 5 bases respectively, with 21 bases between them. CDR3: CASSILDSDFLMYGYTF. The CDR3 coding sequence is TGTGCCAGTAGTATATTGGACAGTGATTTTTTGATGTATGGCTACACCTTC.

This clone appeared a single time. CDR3 protein: CASSQTGGARYEQYF. The CDR3 nucleotides read TGTGCCAGCTCACAAACAGGGGGCGCGAGGTACGAGCAGTACTTC. The chain couples TRBV18 to TRBJ2-7; 9 bases fit TRBD1. This CDR3 is built from 15 residues. V lost 4 bases to trimming and J lost 4 bases; unmatched junction nucleotides: 8. Germline V lookup: CDR1 KGHSH, CDR2 LQKENI. The whole variable domain, remainder taken from reference TRBV18 and TRBJ2-7, is NAGVMQNPRHLVRRRGQEARLRCSPMKGHSHVYWYRQLPEEGLKFMVYLQKENIIDESGMPKERFSAEFPKEGPSILRIQQVVRGDSAAYFCASSQTGGARYEQYFGPGTRLTVT.

The genes are TRBV24-1 and TRBJ2-5; D might be TRBD1 (6 bases). Trimming pared 10 bases from V and 1 base from J, leaving 18 bases between. Germline CDR1 and CDR2: KGHDR and SFDVKD. The CDR3 has 15 residues. The CDR3 region has the DNA TGTGCCACTACGGACAGTGGGGGTCCCCAAGAGACCCAGTACTTC. Translating gives CATTDSGGPQETQYF.

The chain uses TRBV27 and TRBJ1-5; D remains unclear. V lost 5 bases and J 2 bases, leaving 10 bases between the germline ends. This CDR3 contains 14 residues. CDR1 and CDR2 (germline): MNHEY, SMNVEV (reference sequence). CDR3 loop: CASSPQVGNQPQHF. The CDR3 coding sequence is TGTGCCAGCAGTCCCCAAGTAGGCAATCAGCCCCAGCATTTT.

The chain links TRBV19 to TRBJ2-4, with 7 bases matching TRBD1. This CDR3 has 13 amino acids. Per the germline V gene, CDR1 is LNHDA and CDR2 is SQIVND (reference sequence). J gave up 7 bases and V 6 bases, and 6 bases lay outside the gene matches. The DNA of the CDR3 is TGTGCCAGTAGCACGACAGGGACGAACATTCAGTACTTC. Translated, it gives CASSTTGTNIQYF.

This chain uses TRBV19 with TRBJ1-2; no firm D call. This CDR3 is built from 13 residues. The V gene's germline CDR1 is LNHDA and CDR2 SQIVND (reference sequence). The ends were cut back, 5 bases at V and 4 bases at J, with 11 bases in the middle. In DNA form, the CDR3 reads TGTGCCAGTAGTGGAAGGACTCCCTATGGCTACACCTTC. It is translated as CASSGRTPYGYTF. The full variable domain, in which reference TRBV19 and TRBJ1-2 provide the parts outside the CDR3, is DGGITQSPKYLFRKEGQNVTLSCEQNLNHDAMYWYRQDPGQGLRLIYYSQIVNDFQKGDIAEGYSVSREKKESFPLTVTSAQKNPTAFYLCASSGRTPYGYTFGSGTRLTVV.

The V and J genes are TRBV6-5 and TRBJ1-5; possible D gene TRBD1, 6 bases. Looked up from germline, CDR1 is MNHEY and CDR2 is SVGAGI. Trimming removed 4 bases from V and 4 bases from J, with 14 bases in between. This CDR3 has 15 residues. CDR3 region: CASSSAGTPNQPQHF. CDR3 bases: TGTGCCAGCAGTTCCGCCGGGACACCTAATCAGCCCCAGCATTTT.

The chain uses TRBV6-6 and TRBJ2-5, with 8 nucleotides matching TRBD2. Trimming removed 5 bases from V and 2 bases from J; junction bases left unmatched: 19. Germline assignment: CDR1 MNHNY and CDR2 SVGAGI (reference sequence). This CDR3 spans 19 amino acids. The CDR3 here is CASSPSQVSRAGAQETQYF. The CDR3 DNA reads TGTGCCAGCAGTCCTTCCCAAGTCTCGAGAGCGGGGGCGCAAGAGACCCAGTACTTC.

V is TRBV6-6 and J is TRBJ1-2; D is uncertain. Germline V gene data show CDR1 as MNHNY and CDR2 as SVGAGI (reference sequence). Trimming shortened V by 4 bases and J by 5 bases, and 8 bases separated the two germline ends. This CDR3 is built from 12 residues. The CDR3 DNA follows: TGTGCCAGCAGTTCGGAGGGTTATGGCTACACCTTC. Translated, it gives CASSSEGYGYTF.